The following is a T cell receptor (beta chain) sequence with its context. This sample was included in a study of cytotoxic CD8 clonotypes in ibrutinib-treated CLL. Sequencing used immunoSEQ multiplex PCR; TCRdb keeps in-frame clones, though not all of them. The data contain approximately 150,000 clones, 70% to 90% of them singletons. Germline V CDR1 and CDR2: LNHDA, SQIVND (reference sequence). V dropped 5 bases and J dropped 3 bases, with 12 bases sitting between them. The CDR3 runs to 14 residues. This chain uses TRBV19 with TRBJ2-3; TRBD2 is a possible D gene (5 bases). The sample in question was PBMCs, obtained at disease progression, from a patient treated with ibrutinib. This TCR was sampled from a human donor with chronic lymphocytic leukemia. The CDR3 DNA reads TGTGCCAGTAGTCCCCCGGGGTCGACAGATACGCAGTATTTT. It specifies CASSPPGSTDTQYF.